The 20 T cell receptor beta chains below come from one sample, sequenced in a study of T cells in Graves' hyperthyroidism and ophthalmopathy. Amplified TCR beta CDR3 regions came from RNA transcripts. Initially, a first-round RT-PCR of the TCR CDR3 employed the HTBI primer set. TCRdb itself ran the multiplex PCR reads through MiXCR, one entry per CDR3 protein. This sample has around 450,000 distinct CDR3 sequences, with 15% to 19% found just once. The sequenced sample consisted of blood. The receptor source for this set is a woman between 18 and 29 years old with Graves' hyperthyroidism.

This clonotype was seen repeatedly, ten times or more. The V and J genes are TRBV7-2 and TRBJ2-3, with 14 bases fitting TRBD2. The CDR3 has 15 amino acids. From germline, CDR1 is SGHTA and CDR2 FQGNSA. With 1 base clipped from V and 9 bases from J, the junction kept 3 bases outside the gene matches. CDR3 in DNA: TGTGCCAGCAGCTTAGTGACTAGCGGGGGGGCCACGCAGTATTTT. Translated: CASSLVTSGGATQYF.

This clonotype was detected ten times or more. This chain connects TRBV27 to TRBJ1-2, with 8 positions matching TRBD1. The germline V gene encodes CDR1 MNHEY and CDR2 SMNVEV (reference sequence). This CDR3 has 15 residues. After removal of 4 bases from V and 6 bases from J, the junction contained 10 bases not matched to a gene. CDR3 coding DNA: TGTGCCAGCAGTTCCCAGGGGGCAGGGCGGAATGGCTACACCTTC. Residues: CASSSQGAGRNGYTF.

In its sample, this clonotype was seen a few times. This chain connects TRBV24-1 to TRBJ1-2; D is unresolved. V was trimmed by 5 bases and J by 1 base, leaving 13 bases between them. Per germline, CDR1 KGHDR and CDR2 SFDVKD. The CDR3 is made up of 15 amino acids. CDR3 sequence reads: CATSGRTGDNYGYTF. In DNA form, the CDR3 reads TGTGCCACCAGTGGGCGAACGGGAGATAACTATGGCTACACCTTC.

The chain employs TRBV4-2 and TRBJ2-1, with D tentatively TRBD1 or TRBD2 (6 bases each). With 4 bases removed from V and 5 bases from J, the gap between germline ends came to 15 bases. This CDR3 spans 15 amino acids. The germline V gene encodes CDR1 LGHNA and CDR2 YNFKEQ. This chain's CDR3 is CASSPWGAEDNEQFF. In DNA form, the CDR3 reads TGTGCCAGCAGCCCTTGGGGGGCTGAGGACAATGAGCAGTTCTTC.

The chain uses TRBV5-1 and TRBJ2-3; D perhaps matches TRBD2 (5 bases). CDR1 is SGHRS, CDR2 YFSETQ, per germline. The CDR3 spans 15 residues. The germline V and J ends were trimmed by 2 bases and 1 base, with 11 bases remaining between them. Here the CDR3 DNA reads TGCGCCAGCAGCTTCCTTAGCGCTGGCACAGATACGCAGTATTTT. It is translated as CASSFLSAGTDTQYF. Combining the CDR3 with reference TRBV5-1 and TRBJ2-3 gives the whole variable domain KAGVTQTPRYLIKTRGQQVTLSCSPISGHRSVSWYQQTPGQGLQFLFEYFSETQRNKGNFPGRFSGRQFSNSRSEMNVSTLELGDSALYLCASSFLSAGTDTQYFGPGTRLTVL.

The CDR3 nucleotides are TGTGCCAGCAGTCAAGGGGAGGTCCCCTACAATGAGCAGTTCTTC. The encoded protein is CASSQGEVPYNEQFF. V gene TRBV6-1 combines with J gene TRBJ2-1; possibly TRBD2 for D (6 bases). The V end lost 5 bases, the J end lost 2 bases, and 13 bases lay between the germline ends. This CDR3 region has 15 residues. Looked up from germline, CDR1 is MNHNS and CDR2 is SASEGT.

This clonotype has only a few counts. V and J are TRBV5-6 and TRBJ2-1, with D perhaps matching TRBD1 (8 bases). The CDR3 length is 14 residues. V lost 0 bases to trimming and J lost 8 bases, with 12 bases between them. CDR1 and CDR2 (germline): SGHDT, YYEEEE. The CDR3 here is CASSLEQGGHEQFF. CDR3 in DNA: TGTGCCAGCAGCTTGGAACAGGGGGGGCATGAGCAGTTCTTC.

This clonotype was detected ten times or more. CDR3 sequence reads: CASSSGQSSYNEQFF. The CDR3 DNA reads as TGTGCCAGCAGCTCAGGACAGAGCTCCTACAATGAGCAGTTCTTC. The chain carries TRBV5-8 and TRBJ2-1; D perhaps matches TRBD1 (6 bases). The CDR3 is 15 amino acids. Germline CDR1 and CDR2: SGHTS and YDEGEE. V gave up 3 bases and J gave up 0 bases, with 10 bases separating them.

On this clonotype: The junction departs from germline at one end; a sequencing error may be responsible. CDR3 protein: CASSQDVQSNTYEQYF. In nucleotides, the CDR3 is TGCGCCAGCAGCCAAGATGTGCAGTCCAATACCTACGAGCAGTACTTC. This rearrangement joins TRBV5-5 to TRBJ2-7; D uncertain. CDR1 and CDR2 from the germline V gene are SGHKS and YYEKEE (reference sequence). CDR3 length equals 16 residues.

The table lists this clonotype with many counts. The CDR3 bases are TGTGCCAGCAGTTACTCGATTCTATCCTACAATGAGCAGTTCTTC. Protein product: CASSYSILSYNEQFF. This chain uses TRBV6-5 with TRBJ2-1, with no clear D. Germline V gene data show CDR1 as MNHEY and CDR2 as SVGAGI. The CDR3 extends over 15 amino acids. Trimming took off 0 bases at V and 1 base at J, with 7 bases between the two ends.

This clonotype was picked up a small number of times. The rearrangement joins TRBV6-1 to TRBJ1-1, with D perhaps TRBD1 (5 bases). V dropped 6 bases and J dropped 4 bases, with 15 bases sitting between them. This CDR3 region has 14 residues. Germline values: CDR1 MNHNS, CDR2 SASEGT. CDR3: CASRKTGRATEAFF. In DNA form, the CDR3 reads TGTGCCAGCAGAAAAACAGGCCGGGCCACTGAAGCTTTCTTT.

The CDR3 sequence: CSASSGGAYEQFF. CDR3 bases: TGCAGTGCTAGTAGCGGGGGGGCCTATGAGCAGTTCTTC. The V call is TRBV20-1, the J call TRBJ2-1, with 11 bases fitting TRBD2. The CDR3 covers 13 residues. Germline values: CDR1 DFQATT, CDR2 SNEGSKA (reference sequence). V lost 3 bases to trimming and J lost 8 bases; unmatched junction nucleotides: 3.

The rearrangement links TRBV7-9 to TRBJ2-7, with 8 bases fitting TRBD2. This CDR3 region has 16 residues. Germline V CDR1 and CDR2: SEHNR, FQNEAQ (reference sequence). Trimming removed 1 base from V and 4 bases from J; junction bases left unmatched: 9. CDR3 amino acids: CASSLGPGGGHYEQYF. The DNA for the CDR3 is TGTGCCAGCAGCTTAGGTCCGGGAGGGGGGCATTACGAGCAGTACTTC.

The J gene is TRBJ2-3, the V gene TRBV28; 7 bases fit TRBD2. J lost 3 bases, V lost 6 bases, and 12 bases had no gene match. Germline-derived CDR1 and CDR2 are MDHEN and SYDVKM. The CDR3 runs to 16 residues. CDR3: CASRRTRTRGTDTQYF. CDR3 sequence (DNA): TGTGCCAGCAGACGAACCAGGACTAGAGGTACAGATACGCAGTATTTT.

This clonotype appeared many times. The V and J genes are TRBV11-2 and TRBJ2-7; 7 bases map to TRBD1. The trim removed 1 base at V and 1 base at J, leaving 10 bases unmatched. CDR3 length equals 17 residues. CDR1 and CDR2 (germline): SGHAT, FQNNGV. DNA for the CDR3: TGTGCCAGCAGCTTAGGACACTCCGGGACAGATTCCTACGAGCAGTACTTC. It codes for CASSLGHSGTDSYEQYF. The complete variable domain, with remaining parts taken from reference TRBV11-2 and TRBJ2-7, reads EAGVAQSPRYKIIEKRQSVAFWCNPISGHATLYWYQQILGQGPKLLIQFQNNGVVDDSQLPKDRFSAERLKGVDSTLKIQPAKLEDSAVYLCASSLGHSGTDSYEQYFGPGTRLTVT.

At least ten counts were recorded for this clonotype. The rearrangement joins TRBV3-1 to TRBJ1-2; 12 bases agree with TRBD1. The germline V gene encodes CDR1 LGHDT and CDR2 YNNKEL (reference sequence). J gave up 2 bases and V 3 bases, and 1 base lay outside the gene matches. The CDR3 spans 15 residues. The CDR3 loop is CASSHGTGGNYGYTF. The DNA of the CDR3 is TGTGCCAGCAGCCACGGGACAGGGGGCAACTATGGCTACACCTTC. Full variable domain (outside the CDR3, taken from reference TRBV3-1 and TRBJ1-2): DTAVSQTPKYLVTQMGNDKSIKCEQNLGHDTMYWYKQDSKKFLKIMFSYNNKELIINETVPNRFSPKSPDKAHLNLHINSLELGDSAVYFCASSHGTGGNYGYTFGSGTRLTVV.

The rearrangement uses TRBV19 and TRBJ2-3; D is possibly TRBD2 (6 bases). CDR3 size: 13 residues. Trimming shortened V by 4 bases and J by 5 bases, and 10 bases separated the two germline ends. Per germline, CDR1 LNHDA and CDR2 SQIVND (reference sequence). The CDR3 sequence: CASSNGGGDTQYF. CDR3 coding DNA: TGTGCCAGTAGTAATGGGGGAGGAGATACGCAGTATTTT.

This clonotype was counted ten times or more. The J gene is TRBJ2-2, the V gene TRBV6-2 or TRBV6-3; tentative D call: TRBD1 (6 bases). The V and J ends lost 6 bases and 6 bases respectively, with 17 bases between them. This CDR3 is built from 15 residues. Looked up from germline, CDR1 is MNHEY and CDR2 is SVGEGT. The CDR3 sequence: CASRLRTVGAGELFF. CDR3 in DNA: TGTGCCAGCAGATTAAGGACAGTCGGGGCCGGGGAGCTGTTTTTT.

This clonotype was seen many times. The chain has TRBV28 and TRBJ1-5, with a possible D match to TRBD1 (5 bases). This CDR3 has 14 residues. V was pared by 6 bases and J by 6 bases, with 15 bases between. Germline V CDR1 and CDR2: MDHEN, SYDVKM. The CDR3 region is CASRAFGAAQPQHF. Written as DNA, the CDR3 is TGTGCCAGCAGGGCCTTCGGGGCCGCTCAGCCCCAGCATTTT.

The chain carries TRBV7-9 and TRBJ2-5; D is ambiguous. Germline CDR1 SEHNR, CDR2 FQNEAQ (reference sequence). The CDR3 length is 13 residues. Trimming stripped 5 bases from V and 1 base from J, with 8 bases between. The CDR3 here is CASSLDGQETQYF. Written as DNA, the CDR3 is TGTGCCAGCAGCCTAGACGGCCAAGAGACCCAGTACTTC.